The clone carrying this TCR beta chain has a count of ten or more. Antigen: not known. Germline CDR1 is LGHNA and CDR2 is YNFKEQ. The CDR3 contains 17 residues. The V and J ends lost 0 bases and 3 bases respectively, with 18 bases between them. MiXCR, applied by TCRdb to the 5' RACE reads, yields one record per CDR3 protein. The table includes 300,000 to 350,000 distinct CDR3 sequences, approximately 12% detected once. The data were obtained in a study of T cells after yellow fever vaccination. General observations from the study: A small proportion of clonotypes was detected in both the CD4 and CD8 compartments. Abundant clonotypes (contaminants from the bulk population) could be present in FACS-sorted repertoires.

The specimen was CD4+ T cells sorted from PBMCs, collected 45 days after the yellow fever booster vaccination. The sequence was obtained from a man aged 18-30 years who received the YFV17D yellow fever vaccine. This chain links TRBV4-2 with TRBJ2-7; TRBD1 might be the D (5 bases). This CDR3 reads CASSQDRVARVGYEQYF. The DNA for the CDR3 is TGTGCCAGCAGCCAAGATCGAGTGGCCAGGGTTGGCTACGAGCAGTACTTC.